This TCR beta chain was documented in a study of T-cell memory formation after mild COVID-19. TCRdb ran MiXCR on the 5' RACE reads and lists one entry per CDR3 protein. The sample holds around 190,000 distinct CDR3 sequences, 18% seen once. This clonotype was detected a few times. Trimming left V 1 base short and J 5 bases short, with 8 bases between. This CDR3 region has 13 residues. The germline CDR1 and CDR2 sequences are MGHRA and YSYEKL. The receptor was derived from a man between 18 and 35 years old who had mild COVID-19 (a few samples of this study predate the infection). Cell type and time point are not known. The sequencing sample was made of PBMCs or a T cell subset sorted from them (not recorded which). The rearrangement joins TRBV4-1 to TRBJ2-5; no firm D call. This CDR3 is CASSQAVGETQYF. The DNA for the CDR3 is TGCGCCAGCAGCCAAGCGGTGGGTGAGACCCAGTACTTC.